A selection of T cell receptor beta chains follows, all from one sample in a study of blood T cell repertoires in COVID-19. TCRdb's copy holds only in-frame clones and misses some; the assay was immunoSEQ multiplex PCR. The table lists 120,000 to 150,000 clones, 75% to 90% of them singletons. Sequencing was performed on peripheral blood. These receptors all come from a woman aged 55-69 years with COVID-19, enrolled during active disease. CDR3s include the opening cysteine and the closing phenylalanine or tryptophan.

CASSLERLAVNTDTQYF,TRBJ2-3,TRBV11-2
CASNQYPTNYGYTF,TRBJ1-2,TRBV4-1
CASSVEASGLYTGELFF,TRBJ2-2,TRBV9
CASSLADGSGQFF,TRBJ2-1,TRBV5-4
CASRQAGRNYGYTF,TRBJ1-2,TRBV7-9
CASSFLADSYEQYF,TRBJ2-7,TRBV27
CASSQDRLVASYKETQYF,TRBJ2-5,TRBV4-3
CASSPGTSAPNTEAFF,TRBJ1-1,TRBV3-1/TRBV3-2
CATSDGDTPENEKLFF,TRBJ1-4,TRBV24-1
CASSPRTSGGTDTQYF,TRBJ2-3,TRBV3-1/TRBV3-2
CASIPFRGPNTEAFF,TRBJ1-1,TRBV6-5
CAWSVRQDTGELFF,TRBJ2-2,TRBV30
CASSLVGRDSPLHF,TRBJ1-6,TRBV5-1
CASSRTLATNYGYTF,TRBJ1-2,TRBV4-1
CSASSPAGDVLGMSNQPQHF,TRBJ1-5,TRBV20-1
CASSLGTGGPDTQYF,TRBJ2-3,TRBV27
CATLHDRNYGYTF,TRBJ1-2,TRBV6-5
CASSLDRGGIEAFF,TRBJ1-1,TRBV11-1
CASINTPGGNNEQFF,TRBJ2-1,TRBV7-8
CASPDRGSGTEAFF,TRBJ1-1,TRBV19
CASSVGSSYEQYF,TRBJ2-7,TRBV19
CASSRPAGGTDTQYF,TRBJ2-3,TRBV5-4
CASSYKGGDYEQYF,TRBJ2-7,TRBV6-5
CASSLGLTYEQYF,TRBJ2-7,TRBV27
CASSQGQGFDGYTF,TRBJ1-2,TRBV7-6
CASSQDLGNNSPLHF,TRBJ1-6,TRBV4-2
CASSDPGESYGYTF,TRBJ1-2,TRBV7-9
CASSQDWGQGVETQYF,TRBJ2-5,TRBV3-1/TRBV3-2
CASSSPTGSHLYGYTF,TRBJ1-2,TRBV5-4
CASSLGLAEVADTQYF,TRBJ2-3,TRBV9
CASSQVTASDTQYF,TRBJ2-3,TRBV4-1
CSVVEGQGGYEQYF,TRBJ2-7,TRBV29-1
CASSPGLADTDTQYF,TRBJ2-3,TRBV5-6
CASSPRQGAVSGNTIYF,TRBJ1-3,TRBV19
CSAARTGELFF,TRBJ2-2,TRBV20-1
CSVEGRGHEQYF,TRBJ2-7,TRBV29-1
CASSLAATGKLFF,TRBJ1-4,TRBV13
CASSQDLGELFF,TRBJ2-2,TRBV4-1
CASSGSVAGSYEQYF,TRBJ2-7,TRBV18
CASSSVRLQFPYGYTF,TRBJ1-2,TRBV11-2
CASSRTGGSANEKLFF,TRBJ1-4,TRBV7-9